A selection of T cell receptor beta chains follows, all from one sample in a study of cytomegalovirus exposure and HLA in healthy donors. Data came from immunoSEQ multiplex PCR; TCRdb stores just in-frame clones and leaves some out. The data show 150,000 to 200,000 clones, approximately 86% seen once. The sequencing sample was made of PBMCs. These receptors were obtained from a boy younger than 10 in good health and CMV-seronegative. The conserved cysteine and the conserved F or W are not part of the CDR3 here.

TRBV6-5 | ASSPIRTGHEQY
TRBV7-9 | ASNSIGSLSYNEQF
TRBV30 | AWSGTKGADEKLF
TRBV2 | ASSEALGRLNYGYT
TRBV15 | ATSSLEGQGVVSNQPQH
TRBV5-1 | ASSLQGPKQETQY
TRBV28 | ASRPTDRASTTYEQY
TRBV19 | ASIHRTGLNYGYT
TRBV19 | ASTPTASSYNSPLH
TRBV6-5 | ASRLGQTQNIQY
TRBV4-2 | ASSQEAGATEAF
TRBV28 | ASSAGVGAF
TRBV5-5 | ASSLVAGELF
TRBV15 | ATSRSDRGHGYT
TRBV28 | ASSTGPNQPQH
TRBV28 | ASSLVGTAGNSNQPQH
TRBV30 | AFLRDTDTQY
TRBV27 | ASSLGWTGGSRTEAF
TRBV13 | ASSLGPTTGEPYGYT
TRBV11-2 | ASSPPRSFEQY
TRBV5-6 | ASSLGTGEFHEQY
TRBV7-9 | ASSLGQGAETQY
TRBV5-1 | ASSLQGSNTGELF
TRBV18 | ASTTGDGNQPQH
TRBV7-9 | ASSLTSGVANEQF
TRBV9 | ASSASPGNTIY
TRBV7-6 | ASSKDRVTYEQY
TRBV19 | ASSWRTQSTDTQY
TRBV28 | ASPSNSGNTIY
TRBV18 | ASSRSGEQPQH
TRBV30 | AWSLTDRGLETQY
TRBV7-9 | ASSTDVRGWIYEQY
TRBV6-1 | ATMALTGMNTIY
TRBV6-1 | ASSDVAGRLYT
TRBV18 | ASSQRLAGVYEQY
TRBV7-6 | ASSLTGRQETQY
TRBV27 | ASSPFRGSYNEQF
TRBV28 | ASSPPAGGPYEQY
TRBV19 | ASRSLGSRNEQF
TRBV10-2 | ASSGGLRSTDTQY
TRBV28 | ASSLLGTGGSYEQY
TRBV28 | ASSSRVLRRIEETQY
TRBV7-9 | ASSLSSGEGYNEQF
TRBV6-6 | ASSPRGRGDTQY
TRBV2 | ASSAWDRAYEQY
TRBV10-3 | AISGQTGSLVEAF
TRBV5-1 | ASSLTDRGLREQY
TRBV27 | ASSLVRGRDSPLH
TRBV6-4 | ASSEDRVSPLH
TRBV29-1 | SVAGRARHIQY
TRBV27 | ASSLRGSATIYGYT
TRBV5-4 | ASSLGAGQGDTIY
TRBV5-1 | ASSLRDRDLYGYT
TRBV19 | ASSSTEVWSGGYT
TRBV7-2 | ASSSRTGMLSNQPQH